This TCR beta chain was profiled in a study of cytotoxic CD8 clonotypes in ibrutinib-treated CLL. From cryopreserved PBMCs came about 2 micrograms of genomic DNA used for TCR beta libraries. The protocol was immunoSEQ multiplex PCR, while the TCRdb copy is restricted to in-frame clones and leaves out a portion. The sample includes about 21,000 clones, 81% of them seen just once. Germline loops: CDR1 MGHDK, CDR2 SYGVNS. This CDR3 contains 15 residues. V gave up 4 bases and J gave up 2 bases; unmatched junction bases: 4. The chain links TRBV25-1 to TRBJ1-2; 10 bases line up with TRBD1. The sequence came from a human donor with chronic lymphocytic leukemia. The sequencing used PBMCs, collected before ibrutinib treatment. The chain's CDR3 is CASSVGTGVNYGYTF. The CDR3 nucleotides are TGTGCCAGCAGTGTCGGGACAGGGGTCAACTATGGCTACACCTTC.